These T cell receptor beta chains were read from a single sample in a study of cytomegalovirus exposure and HLA in healthy donors. The assay was immunoSEQ multiplex PCR, and TCRdb's table has in-frame clones only and misses some. The sample gives over 100,000 clones, roughly 90% of which show up once; about 6% is in the top ten. Sequenced input: PBMCs. The source of these receptors is a woman aged 18-29 years in good health and CMV-seropositive. CDR3s include the opening cysteine and the closing phenylalanine or tryptophan. A D gene is named only where the DNA matches it firmly. Only some rows state a clone size, as once, few, many or a class for expanded clones.

v_gene	d_gene	abundance	j_gene	CDR3nt	CDR3aa
TRBV5-1	-	-	TRBJ1-1	TGCGCCAGCAGCTTGGTCGAGAGGGAGGGTAACACTGAAGCTTTCTTT	CASSLVEREGNTEAFF
TRBV9	TRBD1	-	TRBJ1-4	TGTGCCAGCAGCGTAGGAACCGGGACAGGGAGGGAAAAACTGTTTTTT	CASSVGTGTGREKLFF
TRBV7-9	-	once	TRBJ2-3	TGTGCCAGCAGCCGCCAAGCTATTTCAGATACGCAGTATTTT	CASSRQAISDTQYF
TRBV4-3	TRBD2	-	TRBJ2-1	TGCGCCAGCAGCCAAGATCTCCCGGGAGGGCCTTCGGATGAGCAGTTCTTC	CASSQDLPGGPSDEQFF
TRBV19	-	once	TRBJ2-7	TGTGCCAGTAGTATCGGGGCCGACGGCGGGGTCGAGCAGTACTTC	CASSIGADGGVEQYF
TRBV10-3	TRBD1	-	TRBJ1-2	TGTGCCATCAGTTGGGACAGAGATTATGGCTACACCTTC	CAISWDRDYGYTF
TRBV27	TRBD1	-	TRBJ1-2	TGTGCCAGCAGCGACCTCGGGACAGGGAGAGATGGCTACACCTTC	CASSDLGTGRDGYTF
TRBV5-6	TRBD2	-	TRBJ2-1	TGTGCCAGCAGCTTGGGGACTAGCGGGAGAGGTGAGCAGTTCTTC	CASSLGTSGRGEQFF
TRBV28	TRBD1	-	TRBJ2-5	TGTGCCAGCAGTGCCAGACAGGGGCGAGAGACCCAGTACTTC	CASSARQGRETQYF
TRBV5-1	-	-	TRBJ1-1	TGCGCCAGCAGCGTCAAAGGGGTACGCTCCAACACTGAAGCTTTCTTT	CASSVKGVRSNTEAFF
TRBV6-6	-	-	TRBJ2-6	TGTGCCAGCACCCCGACAGGTGCTGGGGCCAACGTCCTGACTTTC	CASTPTGAGANVLTF
TRBV5-4	-	-	TRBJ2-2	TGTGCCAGCAGCGGAAGAACTCAGGGAAACACCGGGGAGCTGTTTTTT	CASSGRTQGNTGELFF
TRBV5-6	TRBD2	-	TRBJ2-1	TGTGCCAGCAGCTTTGAGCGGGAGTTGAATGAGCAGTTCTTC	CASSFERELNEQFF
TRBV5-1	-	-	TRBJ1-4	TGCGCCAGCAGCTTGTTGGACTCAGGGGTAGCAACTAATGAAAAACTGTTTTTT	CASSLLDSGVATNEKLFF
TRBV7-9	TRBD2	few	TRBJ2-3	TGTGCCAGCAGCCCTAGCGGGAGTACAGATACGCAGTATTTT	CASSPSGSTDTQYF
TRBV5-8	-	-	TRBJ2-2	TGTGCCAGCAGCCCTGGAGTCGGGGAGCTGTTTTTT	CASSPGVGELFF
TRBV19	TRBD1	-	TRBJ2-7	TGTGCCAGTAGTGACAGGGGATACGAGCAGTACTTC	CASSDRGYEQYF
TRBV15	-	-	TRBJ2-1	TGTGCCACCAGCAGAGATCCAGGGGTTACCTACAATGAGCAGTTCTTC	CATSRDPGVTYNEQFF
TRBV9	TRBD1	-	TRBJ1-2	TGTGCCAGCAGCGTCGGAGGACAGGGGTACTATGGCTACACCTTC	CASSVGGQGYYGYTF
TRBV5-1	-	-	TRBJ2-7	TGCGCCAGCAAGGGGGGGGGCCCCCTTGGGGAGCAGTACTTC	CASKGGGPLGEQYF
TRBV19	TRBD2	-	TRBJ2-3	TGTGCCAGTAGTACCATGAAAGGGACTAGCGGAACAGATACGCAGTATTTT	CASSTMKGTSGTDTQYF
TRBV11-2	TRBD2	-	TRBJ2-5	TGTGCCAGCAGCGCGCTAGTACTAGCGGCCTCTCCCCAGTACTTC	CASSALVLAASPQYF
TRBV2	-	-	TRBJ1-4	TGTGCCAGCACAACGGGAGAGCAGAATGAGGGGCTGTTTTTT	CASTTGEQNEGLFF
TRBV28	TRBD1	-	TRBJ1-2	TGTGCCAGCAGTTCAACAGGGACAGCTTACTATGGCTACACCTTC	CASSSTGTAYYGYTF
TRBV7-8	-	once	TRBJ1-1	TGTGCCAGCAGCGAGAACAGGGTTCCCACTGAAGCTTTCTTT	CASSENRVPTEAFF
TRBV21-1	-	-	TRBJ2-7	TGTGCCAGCAGCAAAGATGGCAGCTCCTACGAGCAGTACTTC	CASSKDGSSYEQYF
TRBV7-9	-	-	TRBJ1-3	TGTGCCAGCAGCTTACCCAGTGGAAACACCATATATTTT	CASSLPSGNTIYF
TRBV18	-	-	TRBJ1-1	TGTGCCAGCTCTCGGGGGGCGAACACTGAAGCTTTCTTT	CASSRGANTEAFF
TRBV5-1	-	-	TRBJ2-7	TGCGCCAGCAGCGCCGGGACCTACGAGCAGTACTTC	CASSAGTYEQYF
TRBV30	TRBD1	-	TRBJ2-7	TGTGCCTGGAGTGTACAGGGGGCTTCCTACGAGCAGTACTTC	CAWSVQGASYEQYF
TRBV19	TRBD1	few	TRBJ1-5	TGTGCCAGTAGCCGACAGGGAAGGGACAATCAGCCCCAGCATTTT	CASSRQGRDNQPQHF
TRBV4-3	-	-	TRBJ1-1	TGCGCCAGCAGCCTTTTCGGGAGGACAGAAGCTTTCTTT	CASSLFGRTEAFF
TRBV7-6	TRBD1	-	TRBJ1-5	TGTGCCAGCAGCATAGGGGACAGGGCGGGGGAGCCCCAGCATTTT	CASSIGDRAGEPQHF
TRBV13	TRBD1	-	TRBJ1-3	TGTGCCAGCAGCTCCACGGGACAGCCCTCTGGAAACACCATATATTTT	CASSSTGQPSGNTIYF
TRBV7-9	-	-	TRBJ2-3	TGTGCCAGCAGCTCTAGCGGCACAGATACGCAGTATTTT	CASSSSGTDTQYF
TRBV27	-	-	TRBJ1-2	TGTGCCAGCACCCGAGGGGAGGGGACTTCGGGCTACACCTTC	CASTRGEGTSGYTF
TRBV4-2	TRBD2	-	TRBJ2-7	TGTGCCAGCAGCCCCCAGCTAGCGGGAGTCGAGCAGTACTTC	CASSPQLAGVEQYF
TRBV2	TRBD1	-	TRBJ1-5	TGTGCCAGCAGTACAGGGGAGCCCCAGCATTTT	CASSTGEPQHF
TRBV9	-	-	TRBJ1-4	TGTGCCAGCAGCGTAGCGACAGGTGCAACTAATGAAAAACTGTTTTTT	CASSVATGATNEKLFF
TRBV7-9	-	-	TRBJ1-4	TGTGCCAGCATGAGGAACGAGGAAAAACTGTTTTTT	CASMRNEEKLFF
TRBV5-1	TRBD2	once	TRBJ2-5	TGCGCCAGCGGAGCGGGGGCTTGGGGAGAGACCCAGTACTTC	CASGAGAWGETQYF